This T cell receptor beta chain emerged from a study of radiotherapy plus CTLA-4 blockade in lung cancer. Trimming left V 0 bases short and J 0 bases short, with 19 bases between. Per germline, CDR1 SGHRS and CDR2 YFSETQ. CDR3 length equals 19 residues. TCRdb's table, derived via immunoSEQ multiplex PCR, lists solely in-frame clones and lacks some. Of over 75,000 clones in the sample, roughly 80% were seen once. The chain carries TRBV5-1 and TRBJ2-1; D call uncertain. Sequencing was performed on peripheral blood, taken from a patient treated with radiotherapy plus ipilimumab. This TCR came from a human donor with non-small cell lung cancer who had stable disease on radiotherapy plus ipilimumab. CDR3 residues: CASSLAGHETVPSYNEQFF. The CDR3 nucleotides are TGCGCCAGCAGCTTGGCCGGCCACGAAACCGTCCCCTCCTACAATGAGCAGTTCTTC.